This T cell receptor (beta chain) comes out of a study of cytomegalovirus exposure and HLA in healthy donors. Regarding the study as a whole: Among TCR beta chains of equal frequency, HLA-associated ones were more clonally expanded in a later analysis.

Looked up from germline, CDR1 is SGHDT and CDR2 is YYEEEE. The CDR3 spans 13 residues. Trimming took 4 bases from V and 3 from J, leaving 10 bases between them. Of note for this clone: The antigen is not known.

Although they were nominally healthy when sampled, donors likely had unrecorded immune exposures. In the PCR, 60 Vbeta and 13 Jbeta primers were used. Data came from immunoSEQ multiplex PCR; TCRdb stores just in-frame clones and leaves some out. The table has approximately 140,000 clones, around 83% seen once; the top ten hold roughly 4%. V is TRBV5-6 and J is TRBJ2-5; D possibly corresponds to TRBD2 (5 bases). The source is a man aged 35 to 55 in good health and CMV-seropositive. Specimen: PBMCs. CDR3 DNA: TGTGCCAGCAGCCCCCCGAGGGAAGAGACCCAGTACTTC. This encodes CASSPPREETQYF.